This paragraph reports one T cell receptor beta chain. Its recognized antigen is unknown. Base-call qualities are not available, and no considerably larger clone is one nucleotide away. Library prep was done by 5' RACE. Sequencing used an Illumina HiSeq 2500. A second PCR of roughly 7 to 11 cycles was performed with a sample-barcoded 5' primer and a J-beta primer mix. Each TCR beta cDNA molecule received a unique molecular identifier from a template-switch 5' adaptor carrying 12 random nucleotides. At least 2.5 million CDR3-containing paired-end reads were obtained from each sample. First-strand cDNA was synthesized from all RNA with the Mint cDNA synthesis kit, primed by a TRBC-specific oligonucleotide. Following uracil-DNA glycosylase treatment, all cDNA underwent a first 18-cycle PCR with the universal primers M1SS and BC2_uni_R. Concerning the study's data processing: Each sample was normalized by randomly selecting 1 million high-quality reads, each carrying a distinct molecular identifier. Instead of being binned into consensus sequences, reads with shared molecular identifiers were discarded. CDR3 identification, clonotype clustering and error correction used MiTCR with a Q25 quality threshold and the strictest error-elimination algorithm. A nonparametric unseen species model with Euler transformation was used to estimate a lower bound on total TCR beta diversity. Through fastp at Q25 and MiXCR, TCRdb rebuilt clones from the public reads, retaining in-frame beta chains. Under each unique CDR3 protein, matching rows form one entry showing the most common genes and DNA. In this record, the V and J calls reflect TCRdb's handling and not the investigators' own analysis. The sample table contains approximately 1.5 million distinct CDR3 sequences; only one count was recorded for 42% of them. The top ten clones comprise less than 5% of the sample.

This specimen comes from a study of blood T cells in healthy people across ages (dated by TCRdb to about 2015). In the study overall: Template switching captured roughly one uniquely barcoded TCR beta cDNA molecule per two T cells in model experiments. Age-related changes in TCR beta repertoire diversity were measured in the study by deep sequencing normalized with unique cDNA molecular identifiers. Four age groups were formed from the donors: young (average 16 years), middle-aged (around 41), aged (about 62) and long-lived (about 75). To avoid experimental bias, donors of different ages were distributed randomly across sequencing lanes. Two additional independent replicas of 1 million unique cDNA reads from the same blood draw were analyzed for two donors (one aged 18 to 30 and one aged 80 or older). Summary of the overall study and its limitations: As age increased, observed TCR beta diversity per million T cells dropped in a roughly linear way, and a significant reduction was already evident by age 40. Since profiling was done on bulk unsorted PBMCs, naive and antigen-experienced compartments could not be conclusively compared. The long-lived group showed more naive CD4+ T cells, fewer expanded clones and increased TCR diversity than the aged group, suggesting age selection. Donor CMV infection status was unknown, potentially confounding age-related changes in expanded clonotypes. Estimates of total diversity based on one million sequenced T cells were considered lower bounds and underestimates. The percentage of naive T cells measured by flow cytometry correlated strongly with observed TCR beta diversity.

Donors were a few dozen systemically healthy Caucasian individuals from Russia aged roughly 6 to 90 years. Ten milliliters of peripheral blood were drawn from each donor into EDTA-treated Vacutainer tubes. Ficoll-Paque density-gradient centrifugation was used to isolate PBMCs, with at least 6 million obtained per sample. Total RNA was extracted from PBMCs with Trizol reagent, with at least 6 micrograms obtained per sample. For every donor, an aliquot of PBMCs went through flow cytometry to measure the percentages of naive CD45RAhigh/CD27high T cells. The CDR3 runs 14 residues from the cysteine to the phenylalanine. The kept DNA is CDR3 alone, 42 bases in frame from the first base. Trimming removed 6 bases from V and 7 bases from J, leaving 16 bases between the germline ends. CDR1 and CDR2 (MNHEY, SMNVEV) derive from the germline V gene (reference sequence).

This chain is built from TRBV27 and TRBJ2-1; no confident D gene assignment can be made. Sequencing was carried out using blood. The TCR was taken from a woman aged 18-30 years in good health. Here the CDR3 is given as CASSFVSLGNEQFF. The DNA sequence is given as TGTGCCAGCAGCTTTGTTTCCCTGGGAAATGAGCAGTTCTTC.